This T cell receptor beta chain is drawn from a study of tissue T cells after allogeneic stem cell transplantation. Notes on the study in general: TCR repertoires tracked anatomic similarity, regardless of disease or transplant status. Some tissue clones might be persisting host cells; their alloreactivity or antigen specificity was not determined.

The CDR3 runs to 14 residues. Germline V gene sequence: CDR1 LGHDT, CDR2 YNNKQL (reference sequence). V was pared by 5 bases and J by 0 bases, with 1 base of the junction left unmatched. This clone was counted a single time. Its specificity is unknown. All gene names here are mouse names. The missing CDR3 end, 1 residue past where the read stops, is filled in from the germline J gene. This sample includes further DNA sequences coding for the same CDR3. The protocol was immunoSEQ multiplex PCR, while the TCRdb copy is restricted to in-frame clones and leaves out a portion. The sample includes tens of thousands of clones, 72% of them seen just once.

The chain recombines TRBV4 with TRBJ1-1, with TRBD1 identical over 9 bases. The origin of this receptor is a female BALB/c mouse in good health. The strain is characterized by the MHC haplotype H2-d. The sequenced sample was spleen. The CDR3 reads CASSRQGANTEVFF. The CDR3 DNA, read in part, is TGTGCCAGCAGCCGACAGGGGGCAAACACAGAAGTCTTC. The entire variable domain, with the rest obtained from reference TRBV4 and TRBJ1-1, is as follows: ETAVFQTPNYHVTQVGNEVSFNCKQTLGHDTMYWYKQDSKKLLKIMFSYNNKQLIVNETVPRRFSPQSSDKAHLNLRIKSVEPEDSAVYLCASSRQGANTEVFFGKGTRLTVV.